These 30 T cell receptor beta chains originate from one sample sequenced in a study of neurological immune-mediated disorders. TCRdb ran MiXCR on the 5' RACE reads and lists one entry per CDR3 protein. The sample lists tens of thousands of distinct CDR3 sequences, more than 10% occurring once. Sequencing used PBMCs. The receptors come from a woman aged 55-70 years with HTLV-1-associated myelopathy (HAM/TSP).

CDR3 loop: CSAREALRTSGYEQYF. For the CDR3, the DNA is TGCAGTGCTAGAGAAGCCCTCAGGACTAGCGGATACGAGCAGTACTTC. The rearrangement uses TRBV20-1 and TRBJ2-7; TRBD2 matches at 10 bases. Unmatched junction bases numbered 9, after V lost 0 bases and J lost 4 bases. The CDR3 totals 16 residues. Germline assignment: CDR1 DFQATT and CDR2 SNEGSKA (reference sequence).

This clonotype was seen repeatedly, ten times or more. The chain recombines TRBV7-2 with TRBJ1-3; 8 bases match TRBD1. Germline CDR1 is SGHTA and CDR2 is FQGNSA. CDR3 size: 17 residues. J was trimmed by 0 bases and V by 0 bases; bases with no gene match: 4. CDR3 region: CASSLAGQVLSGNTIYF. CDR3 sequence (DNA): TGTGCCAGCAGCTTAGCGGGACAGGTCCTCTCTGGAAACACCATATATTTT.

The sample holds many counts of this clonotype. V usage is TRBV5-1 and J usage is TRBJ1-1; a weak D match, TRBD1 (5 bases). The germline V gene encodes CDR1 SGHRS and CDR2 YFSETQ. This CDR3 is 15 amino acids long. V was clipped by 2 bases and J by 4 bases, with 15 bases between them. The DNA for the CDR3 is TGCGCCAGCAGCTTTCTCAGGGCCCAGGGCACTGAAGCTTTCTTT. Its protein product is CASSFLRAQGTEAFF.

This clonotype was counted many times. V usage is TRBV7-6 and J usage is TRBJ1-3; D remains unclear. The V end was cut by 3 bases, the J end by 2 bases, with 11 bases between. Germline CDR1 is SGHVS and CDR2 is FNYEAQ. The CDR3 spans 15 residues. CDR3: CASSLGSGAGNTIYF. The DNA for the CDR3 is TGTGCCAGCAGCTTGGGCAGCGGGGCTGGAAACACCATATATTTT.

This clonotype has only a few counts. This chain links TRBV5-6 with TRBJ1-1; 7 bases agree with TRBD1. J was trimmed by 1 base and V by 4 bases; bases with no gene match: 7. In germline, CDR1 is SGHDT, CDR2 YYEEEE. There are 15 residues in the CDR3. The CDR3 bases are TGTGCCAGCAGCCCCCTGGGACAGCCGAACACTGAAGCTTTCTTT. This translates into CASSPLGQPNTEAFF.

This clonotype occurred a few times. The V call is TRBV6-2 or TRBV6-3, the J call TRBJ2-1; D is unclear. With 2 bases removed from V and 2 bases from J, the gap between germline ends came to 7 bases. The CDR3 has 14 amino acids. CDR1 is MNHEY, CDR2 SVGEGT, per germline. In DNA form, the CDR3 reads TGTGCCAGCAGTTACCGGCAGGCCTACAATGAGCAGTTCTTC. It codes for CASSYRQAYNEQFF.

The rearrangement uses TRBV4-2 and TRBJ2-3; 10 bases are a match to TRBD2. Unmatched junction bases numbered 7, after V lost 0 bases and J lost 4 bases. The CDR3 loop spans 17 amino acids. CDR1 and CDR2 (germline): LGHNA, YNFKEQ. The CDR3 is CASSQEVLAGGSDTQYF. CDR3 nucleotide sequence: TGTGCCAGCAGCCAAGAGGTATTAGCGGGAGGATCAGATACGCAGTATTTT.

V usage is TRBV7-9 and J usage is TRBJ2-5; D remains unclear. This CDR3 has 15 amino acids. Between the trimmed V and J ends, which lost 3 bases and 7 bases, there was a span of 18 bases. Germline CDR1 and CDR2: SEHNR and FQNEAQ (reference sequence). CDR3 residues: CASSFATSGHPTQYF. The CDR3 nucleotides read TGTGCCAGCAGCTTCGCGACATCCGGGCACCCGACCCAGTACTTC. Using reference TRBV7-9 and TRBJ2-5 for the parts outside the CDR3, the full variable domain is DTGVSQNPRHKITKRGQNVTFRCDPISEHNRLYWYRQTLGQGPEFLTYFQNEAQLEKSRLLSDRFSAERPKGSFSTLEIQRTEQGDSAMYLCASSFATSGHPTQYFGPGTRLLVL.

The chain carries TRBV30 and TRBJ2-2, with 9 bases matching TRBD2. V was pared by 4 bases and J by 4 bases, with 4 bases of the junction left unmatched. Per the germline V gene, CDR1 is GTSNPN and CDR2 is SVGIG (reference sequence). The CDR3 loop spans 14 amino acids. CDR3 amino acids: CAWKLAGPTGELFF. DNA for the CDR3: TGTGCCTGGAAACTAGCGGGCCCCACCGGGGAGCTGTTTTTT.

This clonotype has at least ten counts. The chain combines TRBV29-1 with TRBJ2-7; TRBD1 aligns across 9 bases. CDR1 is SQVTM, CDR2 ANQGSEA, per germline. This CDR3 is 13 amino acids long. V lost 6 bases and J lost 5; bases outside the gene matches: 8. This CDR3 is CSVYTGGWNEQYF. CDR3 nucleotides: TGCAGCGTCTATACAGGGGGCTGGAACGAGCAGTACTTC.

This clonotype was observed at least ten times. This sequence joins TRBV20-1 and TRBJ2-3; TRBD2 agrees at 9 bases. CDR1 is DFQATT, CDR2 SNEGSKA, per germline (reference sequence). J gave up 6 bases and V 0 bases, and 7 bases lay outside the gene matches. CDR3 size: 15 residues. The CDR3 DNA follows: TGCAGTGCTAGAGATGGTCTAGCGGGATCCGATACGCAGTATTTT. Protein sequence: CSARDGLAGSDTQYF.

This clonotype was counted at least ten times. V usage is TRBV5-5 and J usage is TRBJ2-2; D is possibly TRBD1 (6 bases). This CDR3 contains 15 residues. The V gene's germline CDR1 is SGHKS and CDR2 YYEKEE (reference sequence). Trimming pared 1 base from V and 3 bases from J, leaving 10 bases between. CDR3 sequence (DNA): TGTGCCAGCAGCTTGATCCAGGGGTACACCGGGGAGCTGTTTTTT. This encodes CASSLIQGYTGELFF.

Worth noting for this clonotype: It may be a read error: a sequence one base away is much more abundant. The chain carries TRBV7-9 and TRBJ2-3; D ambiguous. Trimming cost V 2 bases and J 4 bases, with 10 bases left between them. Looked up from germline, CDR1 is SEHNR and CDR2 is FQNEAQ (reference sequence). CDR3 size: 14 residues. The CDR3 spells CASSLSASSDTQYF. In nucleotides, the CDR3 is TGTGCCAGCAGCTTATCCGCTAGTTCAGATACGCAGTATTTT.

This clonotype was seen at least ten times. J is TRBJ1-5 and V is TRBV20-1, with TRBD1 matching over 10 bases. J lost 3 bases, V lost 3 bases, and 5 bases had no gene match. CDR1 is DFQATT, CDR2 SNEGSKA, per germline (reference sequence). CDR3 size: 15 residues. The CDR3 DNA reads as TGCAGTGCTAGTCCGGGACAGGGGAACAATCAGCCCCAGCATTTT. Its translation: CSASPGQGNNQPQHF.

This clonotype was counted many times. The chain recombines TRBV7-2 with TRBJ2-3, with D possibly being TRBD2 (6 bases). V lost 5 bases, J lost 2 bases, and 11 bases lay in between. Per the germline V gene, CDR1 is SGHTA and CDR2 is FQGNSA. The CDR3 is made up of 14 amino acids. The CDR3 protein is CASSRGTVTDTQYF. The DNA of the CDR3 is TGTGCCAGCAGCCGCGGGACGGTCACAGATACGCAGTATTTT.

Ten or more counts support this clonotype. The chain joins TRBV7-8 to TRBJ2-5; 10 bases align to TRBD1. The CDR3 contains 15 residues. Looked up from germline, CDR1 is SGHVS and CDR2 is FQNEAQ. Trimming took 5 bases from V and 2 from J; bases not matched to a gene: 5. This CDR3 reads CASSPGQGLQETQYF. The CDR3 region has the DNA TGTGCCAGCAGCCCGGGACAGGGGTTACAAGAGACCCAGTACTTC.

This clonotype was counted at least ten times. V usage is TRBV5-6 and J usage is TRBJ2-7; D possibly corresponds to TRBD2 (5 bases). V lost 4 bases and J lost 0, with 8 bases in between. The CDR3 runs to 13 residues. Looked up from germline, CDR1 is SGHDT and CDR2 is YYEEEE. CDR3 region: CASSREFSYEQYF. In DNA, the CDR3 is TGTGCCAGCAGCCGGGAATTCTCCTACGAGCAGTACTTC.

This clonotype was picked up many times. The chain combines TRBV3-1 with TRBJ1-5; no reliable D call. The CDR3 spans 15 residues. The V end lost 1 base, the J end lost 3 bases, and 10 bases lay between the germline ends. Germline CDR1 reads LGHDT; CDR2 reads YNNKEL (reference sequence). CDR3 amino acids: CASSQASAANQPQHF. The CDR3 DNA sequence: TGTGCCAGCAGCCAAGCATCCGCGGCCAATCAGCCCCAGCATTTT.

This clonotype appeared many times. The chain employs TRBV6-2 or TRBV6-3 and TRBJ2-1, with TRBD1 matching 7 bases. This CDR3 comprises 15 residues. Germline-derived CDR1 and CDR2 are MNHEY and SVGEGT. J lost 9 bases, V lost 4 bases, and 12 bases had no gene match. CDR3 nucleotides: TGTGCCAGCAGTTCGGGACAGTGGGTGATGGGTGAGCAGTTCTTC. It encodes CASSSGQWVMGEQFF.

The sample holds many counts of this clonotype. V gene TRBV5-1 combines with J gene TRBJ1-1, with 7 bases fitting TRBD1. With 4 bases clipped from V and 3 bases from J, the junction kept 6 bases outside the gene matches. The CDR3 has 14 amino acids. Germline-derived CDR1 and CDR2 are SGHRS and YFSETQ. In DNA, the CDR3 is TGCGCCAGCAGCAGCTTTGACAGGGACACTGAAGCTTTCTTT. Encoded protein: CASSSFDRDTEAFF.

This clonotype was detected ten times or more. The chain recombines TRBV7-9 with TRBJ1-5, with D tentatively TRBD1 (5 bases). This CDR3 spans 14 amino acids. Between the trimmed V and J ends, which lost 5 bases and 4 bases, there was a span of 12 bases. Germline V gives CDR1 SEHNR, CDR2 FQNEAQ (reference sequence). The CDR3 region is CASSPDRPNQPQHF. Written as DNA, the CDR3 is TGTGCCAGCAGCCCCGACAGACCGAATCAGCCCCAGCATTTT.

This clonotype was counted many times. The rearrangement joins TRBV7-9 to TRBJ2-5; D possibly corresponds to TRBD2 (5 bases). Looked up from germline, CDR1 is SEHNR and CDR2 is FQNEAQ (reference sequence). Trimming removed 7 bases from V and 9 bases from J, with 12 bases in between. This CDR3 comprises 11 residues. In nucleotides, the CDR3 is TGTGCCAGCACTCACGGGATGGCCCAGTACTTC. It is translated as CASTHGMAQYF.

This clonotype was detected many times. The CDR3 DNA reads TGCAGTGCTGCGACCCGGATCAACGAGCAGTACTTC. Translated: CSAATRINEQYF. The chain employs TRBV20-1 and TRBJ2-7; D is uncertain. The V gene's germline CDR1 is DFQATT and CDR2 SNEGSKA (reference sequence). This CDR3 is built from 12 residues. Trimming stripped 5 bases from V and 5 bases from J, with 13 bases between.

This clonotype has at least ten counts. The rearrangement uses TRBV5-6 and TRBJ2-6; D ambiguous. The CDR3 has 16 residues. CDR1 and CDR2 (germline): SGHDT, YYEEEE. Trimming cost V 1 base and J 0 bases, with 8 bases left between them. The CDR3 sequence: CASSLYDPSGANVLTF. Written as DNA, the CDR3 is TGTGCCAGCAGCTTGTACGACCCCTCTGGGGCCAACGTCCTGACTTTC.

This clonotype was seen ten or more times. The chain combines TRBV20-1 with TRBJ1-1, with 7 bases fitting TRBD1. In germline, CDR1 is DFQATT, CDR2 SNEGSKA (reference sequence). The CDR3 is 16 residues long. V shed 5 bases and J 4 bases; nucleotides not matched to a gene: 16. This chain's CDR3 is CSALPMGQYGTTEAFF. In nucleotides, the CDR3 is TGCAGTGCTCTGCCAATGGGACAGTACGGGACCACTGAAGCTTTCTTT.

The rearrangement uses TRBV19 and TRBJ2-4; D remains ambiguous. This CDR3 region has 17 residues. V lost 5 bases and J 0 bases, leaving 17 bases between the germline ends. Germline-derived CDR1 and CDR2 are LNHDA and SQIVND (reference sequence). The CDR3 nucleotides read TGTGCCAGTAGTGGGCCAGGCCGGTCGGTAGCCAAAAACATTCAGTACTTC. Translation: CASSGPGRSVAKNIQYF.

This clonotype was recorded at least ten times. CDR3 nucleotide sequence: TGTGCCAGCAGTCGTCAGGGGACGGGCTACACCTTC. Translating gives CASSRQGTGYTF. The chain combines TRBV6-5 with TRBJ1-2, with D maybe TRBD1 (6 bases). The CDR3 totals 12 residues. CDR1 and CDR2 from the germline V gene are MNHEY and SVGAGI. Trimming stripped 5 bases from V and 8 bases from J, with 12 bases between.

This clonotype was counted ten times or more. V usage is TRBV7-2 and J usage is TRBJ2-2, with unresolved D. This CDR3 spans 14 amino acids. The germline V gene encodes CDR1 SGHTA and CDR2 FQGNSA. Between the trimmed V and J ends, which lost 4 bases and 9 bases, there was a span of 15 bases. In DNA, the CDR3 is TGTGCCAGCAGCTCAATACCCCCGGCCTGGGAGCTGTTTTTT. This translates into CASSSIPPAWELFF.

This clonotype came up many times. The rearrangement links TRBV7-2 to TRBJ2-7; 9 nucleotides line up with TRBD2. The CDR3 has 16 amino acids. V was clipped by 2 bases and J by 2 bases; unmatched bases: 7. In germline, CDR1 is SGHTA, CDR2 FQGNSA. Here the CDR3 reads CASSLRRGGRPYEQYF. The CDR3 bases are TGTGCCAGCAGCTTAAGGCGGGGGGGCCGCCCCTACGAGCAGTACTTC.

This clonotype showed up many times. This chain links TRBV24-1 with TRBJ2-5; TRBD2 might be the D (6 bases). This CDR3 contains 14 residues. CDR1 and CDR2 from the germline V gene are KGHDR and SFDVKD. Trimming took 2 bases from V and 2 from J, leaving 8 bases between them. CDR3: CATSDWGEQETQYF. The CDR3 DNA follows: TGTGCCACCAGTGATTGGGGGGAACAAGAGACCCAGTACTTC.